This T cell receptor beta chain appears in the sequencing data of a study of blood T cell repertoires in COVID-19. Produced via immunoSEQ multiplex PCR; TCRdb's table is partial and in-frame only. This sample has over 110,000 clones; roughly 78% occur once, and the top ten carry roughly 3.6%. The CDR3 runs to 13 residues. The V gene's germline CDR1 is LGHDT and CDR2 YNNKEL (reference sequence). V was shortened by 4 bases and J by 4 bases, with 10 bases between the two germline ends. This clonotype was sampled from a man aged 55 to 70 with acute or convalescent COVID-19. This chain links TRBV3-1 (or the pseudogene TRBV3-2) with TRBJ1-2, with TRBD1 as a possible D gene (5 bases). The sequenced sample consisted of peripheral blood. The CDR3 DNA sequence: TGTGCCAGCAGCCGAGAGGACATCTATGGCTACACCTTC. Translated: CASSREDIYGYTF.